The clone carrying this TCR beta chain occurred once. Its antigen is as yet unknown. Using immunoSEQ multiplex PCR, the repertoire was profiled, and TCRdb retains in-frame clones only, with some absent. Of some 1,100,000 clones listed, roughly 74% are singletons. CDR1 is SGHTA, CDR2 FQGNSA, per germline. This CDR3 contains 16 residues. The ends lost 5 bases at V and 8 bases at J; junction bases unmatched: 13. This specimen belongs to a study of shared clonotypes between healthy human individuals. Study observations and caveats: Relative to clonotypes present in all four donors, those not shared had lower generation probabilities.

Material for sequencing was memory CD4+ T cells from PBMCs. Subset described: CD45RA-negative fraction. The rearrangement uses TRBV7-2 and TRBJ1-4; 8 bases line up with TRBD1. The sequence was obtained from a man aged 18 to 35 in good health. Some clones in this sample may be carry-over from other donors' samples. CDR3 nucleotide sequence: TGTGCCAGCAGCCGTACCAGACAGGGGTCTGGAGAAAAACTGTTTTTT. Translating gives CASSRTRQGSGEKLFF.